The 2 T cell receptor beta chains given below trace back to one sample, sequenced in a study of blood T cell repertoires in COVID-19. Libraries were prepared by immunoSEQ multiplex PCR; TCRdb keeps only in-frame clonotypes and omits some of them. The sample yields 90,000 to 150,000 clones, 70% to 80% seen once. Sample: peripheral blood. These receptors came from a man in his 70s with acute or convalescent COVID-19.

V is TRBV5-1 and J is TRBJ2-5; 9 nucleotides align to TRBD1. Germline V gives CDR1 SGHRS, CDR2 YFSETQ. The trim removed 4 bases at V and 6 bases at J, leaving 7 bases unmatched. This CDR3 is built from 14 residues. CDR3 sequence reads: CASSKDRGGQTQYF. CDR3 nucleotides: TGCGCCAGCAGCAAGGACAGGGGCGGACAGACCCAGTACTTC.

V is TRBV5-1 and J is TRBJ2-3; 9 bases are shared with TRBD2. This CDR3 has 18 residues. V trimming: 3 bases; J trimming: 0 bases; junction bases outside the gene matches: 11. Per germline, CDR1 SGHRS and CDR2 YFSETQ. In nucleotides, the CDR3 is TGCGCCAGCAGCTCCTTTTCCCCCGGGACTAGCAGCACAGATACGCAGTATTTT. This sequence encodes CASSSFSPGTSSTDTQYF.